This TCR beta chain stems from a study of T cell responses to AZD1222 COVID-19 vaccine. Notes on the study in general: Spike regions recognized by vaccine-associated CD4 TCRs spanned the protein, led by 160-218 and 743-854. Repertoires were obtained solely post-peak T cell response.

The CDR3 has 15 amino acids. CDR1 and CDR2 from the germline V gene are MDHEN and SYDVKM. The V end lost 5 bases, the J end lost 2 bases, and 13 bases lay between the germline ends. As regards this clone: The antigen is not known.

The protocol was immunoSEQ multiplex PCR, while the TCRdb copy is restricted to in-frame clones and leaves out a portion. The data show about 84,000 clones, with around 89% seen just once and 31% held by the top ten. This sequence joins TRBV28 and TRBJ1-5; perhaps TRBD1 as D (6 bases). The sequencing here drew on peripheral blood, taken on day 0 of AZD1222 vaccination. The source is an adult in good health. The CDR3 sequence is CASSPGKGGNQPQHF. The CDR3 coding sequence is TGTGCCAGCAGTCCTGGTAAGGGGGGCAATCAGCCCCAGCATTTT.